One sample yielded the 24 T cell receptor beta chains listed below, sequenced in a study of identifying expanded T cells in peripheral blood. Libraries were prepared by immunoSEQ multiplex PCR; TCRdb keeps only in-frame clonotypes and omits some of them. This table holds 65,000 to 95,000 clones, roughly 84% found once. The material sequenced was blood. The receptor set was obtained from a person between 18 and 69 years old in good health.

This chain uses TRBV5-4 with TRBJ1-2; a possible D gene is TRBD1 (6 bases). V was clipped by 0 bases and J by 3 bases, with 9 bases between them. Germline V gene data show CDR1 as SGHNT and CDR2 as YYREEE (reference sequence). CDR3 size: 14 residues. CDR3 in DNA: TGTGCCAGCAGCTTGGCAGGACAGTACTATGGCTACACCTTC. Amino acid sequence: CASSLAGQYYGYTF.

The chain employs TRBV7-2 and TRBJ2-3; TRBD1 might be the D (5 bases). Trimming stripped 1 base from V and 10 bases from J, with 12 bases between. Germline V gene sequence: CDR1 SGHTA, CDR2 FQGNSA. The CDR3 consists of 13 residues. The CDR3 reads CASSLEGSRAQYF. The CDR3 coding sequence is TGTGCCAGCAGCTTAGAGGGGTCACGGGCGCAGTATTTT.

The chain recombines TRBV19 with TRBJ2-6; D remains ambiguous. The CDR3 has 15 amino acids. V lost 3 bases and J lost 2, with 8 bases in between. Germline V lookup: CDR1 LNHDA, CDR2 SQIVND (reference sequence). CDR3 sequence (DNA): TGTGCCAGTAGTATCGTTGGGGCTGGGGCCAACGTCCTGACTTTC. The encoded protein is CASSIVGAGANVLTF.

The gene calls are TRBV29-1 and TRBJ2-2; 7 nucleotides line up with TRBD2. The ends lost 7 bases at V and 1 base at J; junction bases unmatched: 6. CDR1 SQVTM and CDR2 ANQGSEA come from the germline V gene. This CDR3 has 14 amino acids. As DNA, the CDR3 is TGCAGCGCCGGGACGGGGGGGAACACCGGGGAGCTGTTTTTT. Amino acids: CSAGTGGNTGELFF.

The chain combines TRBV28 with TRBJ2-2, with D possibly matching TRBD1 (5 bases). The V end lost 0 bases, the J end lost 5 bases, and 7 bases lay between the germline ends. Germline CDR1 is MDHEN and CDR2 is SYDVKM. The CDR3 has 14 amino acids. The CDR3 region has the DNA TGTGCCAGCAGTTTATGGGACATAACCGGGGAGCTGTTTTTT. Its protein is CASSLWDITGELFF.

The rearrangement joins TRBV4-1 to TRBJ2-7, with D possibly matching TRBD1 (5 bases). The CDR3 loop spans 15 amino acids. Germline V gene data show CDR1 as MGHRA and CDR2 as YSYEKL. Deletions cut 0 bases from V and 5 bases from J, with 14 bases between. The CDR3 protein is CASSQDQAGKNEQYF. DNA for the CDR3: TGCGCCAGCAGCCAAGATCAAGCAGGGAAAAACGAGCAGTACTTC.

The chain carries TRBV19 and TRBJ2-7; D gene ambiguous. The length of the CDR3 is 13 residues. V gave up 1 base and J gave up 5 bases, with 9 bases separating them. Per germline, CDR1 LNHDA and CDR2 SQIVND (reference sequence). In DNA, the CDR3 is TGTGCCAGTAGTATAGCCTACACGGACGAGCAGTACTTC. This encodes CASSIAYTDEQYF.

This chain connects TRBV28 to TRBJ2-7; possible D gene TRBD1, 6 bases. This CDR3 contains 13 residues. Germline V gene lookup returns CDR1 MDHEN and CDR2 SYDVKM. Deletions cut 5 bases from V and 6 bases from J, with 14 bases between. In DNA form, the CDR3 reads TGTGCCAGCAGTCCCACAGGGTACGGCGAGCAGTACTTC. This sequence encodes CASSPTGYGEQYF.

The CDR3 nucleotides are TGTGCCAGTAAGGAGACTAGCGGGTACACAGATACGCAGTATTTT. Protein: CASKETSGYTDTQYF. This chain uses TRBV19 with TRBJ2-3, with 10 bases that match TRBD2. Per the germline V gene, CDR1 is LNHDA and CDR2 is SQIVND (reference sequence). The CDR3 covers 15 residues. The junction had 6 bases not matched to a gene; V was cut back by 7 bases and J by 2 bases.

The count of this clone is one. CDR3 bases: TGTGCCAGCAGTGTACAGCCTCCCTACGAGCAGTACTTC. Translating gives CASSVQPPYEQYF. J is TRBJ2-7 and V is TRBV7-9; D unclear. The germline V gene has CDR1 SEHNR and CDR2 FQNEAQ (reference sequence). The CDR3 sequence is 13 residues long. V was pared by 6 bases and J by 2 bases, with 11 bases between.

The chain has TRBV7-9 and TRBJ2-7, with 7 bases lining up with TRBD2. This CDR3 contains 13 residues. CDR1 is SEHNR and CDR2 is FQNEAQ in the germline V gene (reference sequence). V lost 7 bases, J lost 1 base, and 4 bases stayed unmatched. CDR3 in DNA: TGTGCCAGCACGGCTAGCGGTTCCTACGAGCAGTACTTC. Translating gives CASTASGSYEQYF.

The gene calls are TRBV6-5 and TRBJ1-5; tentatively, D is TRBD1 (5 bases). Trimming removed 0 bases at V and 5 bases at J, with 8 bases between. CDR1 is MNHEY, CDR2 SVGAGI, per germline. This CDR3 is built from 14 residues. The CDR3 nucleotides read TGTGCCAGCAGTTACTCAGGGACCCATCAGCCCCAGCATTTT. The encoded protein is CASSYSGTHQPQHF.

The CDR3 reads CATQDRTKNIQYF. DNA for the CDR3: TGTGCCACCCAGGACAGGACTAAAAACATTCAGTACTTC. The J gene is TRBJ2-4, the V gene TRBV10-3, with TRBD1 matching over 7 bases. V dropped 10 bases and J dropped 4; count of bases not matched to a gene: 7. The germline V gene encodes CDR1 ENHRY and CDR2 SYGVKD. There are 13 residues in the CDR3.

This clone was detected a few times. This chain connects TRBV27 to TRBJ1-5; no firm D call. Per germline, CDR1 MNHEY and CDR2 SMNVEV (reference sequence). This CDR3 spans 14 amino acids. Between the trimmed V and J ends, which lost 5 bases and 4 bases, there was a span of 12 bases. As DNA, the CDR3 is TGTGCCAGCAGTCAAACCTGGGCTAATCAGCCCCAGCATTTT. This gives the protein CASSQTWANQPQHF.

The chain carries TRBV5-6 and TRBJ2-2, with no clear D. The CDR3 spans 14 residues. Germline lookup yields CDR1 SGHDT and CDR2 YYEEEE. V lost 0 bases and J 5 bases, leaving 8 bases between the germline ends. The CDR3 nucleotides are TGTGCCAGCAGCTTGGGGGATCTGACCGGGGAGCTGTTTTTT. This codes for CASSLGDLTGELFF. The whole variable domain, remainder taken from reference TRBV5-6 and TRBJ2-2, is DAGVTQSPTHLIKTRGQQVTLRCSPKSGHDTVSWYQQALGQGPQFIFQYYEEEERQRGNFPDRFSGHQFPNYSSELNVNALLLGDSALYLCASSLGDLTGELFFGEGSRLTVL.

This clone was detected only a few times. The rearrangement links TRBV7-2 to TRBJ2-1, with 7 bases identical to TRBD2. There are 14 residues in the CDR3. Unmatched junction bases numbered 3, after V lost 5 bases and J lost 2 bases. CDR1 is SGHTA, CDR2 FQGNSA, per germline. CDR3 sequence: CASSERGTYNEQFF. CDR3 bases: TGTGCCAGCAGCGAGCGGGGAACCTACAATGAGCAGTTCTTC.

The rearrangement joins TRBV29-1 to TRBJ2-1; a weak D match, TRBD2 (5 bases). The CDR3 runs 16 residues. The ends were cut back, 1 base at V and 0 bases at J, with 13 bases in the middle. Germline V gene lookup returns CDR1 SQVTM and CDR2 ANQGSEA. The CDR3 reads CSVEGPTEGSYNEQFF. In DNA form, the CDR3 reads TGCAGCGTTGAAGGGCCAACCGAGGGCTCCTACAATGAGCAGTTCTTC.

This chain joins TRBV5-1 and TRBJ2-1; 8 nucleotides match TRBD2. The ends lost 1 base at V and 9 bases at J; junction bases unmatched: 3. CDR3 length: 13 amino acids. Germline CDR1 reads SGHRS; CDR2 reads YFSETQ. CDR3 in amino acids: CASSLPLAGEQFF. The CDR3, as DNA: TGCGCCAGCAGCTTGCCTCTAGCGGGTGAGCAGTTCTTC.

This chain connects TRBV5-1 to TRBJ2-3; D remains unclear. Trimming took 0 bases from V and 0 from J, leaving 8 bases between them. Germline assignment: CDR1 SGHRS and CDR2 YFSETQ. The CDR3 contains 15 residues. In DNA, the CDR3 is TGCGCCAGCAGCTTGGAAGACCCTAGCACAGATACGCAGTATTTT. The encoded protein is CASSLEDPSTDTQYF.

The chain combines TRBV28 with TRBJ2-3; D not resolved. The germline V and J ends were trimmed by 5 bases and 2 bases, with 11 bases remaining between them. Germline V gene data show CDR1 as MDHEN and CDR2 as SYDVKM. This CDR3 region has 14 residues. In DNA, the CDR3 is TGTGCCAGCAGTCCCCCCGTGAACACAGATACGCAGTATTTT. Amino acid sequence: CASSPPVNTDTQYF. The variable domain in full, completed from reference TRBV28 and TRBJ2-3, reads DVKVTQSSRYLVKRTGEKVFLECVQDMDHENMFWYRQDPGLGLRLIYFSYDVKMKEKGDIPEGYSVSREKKERFSLILESASTNQTSMYLCASSPPVNTDTQYFGPGTRLTVL.

The CDR3 loop is CATQTAQETQYF. The CDR3 DNA reads TGCGCCACCCAGACAGCCCAAGAGACCCAGTACTTC. The J gene is TRBJ2-5, the V gene TRBV10-2; possibly TRBD1 for D (5 bases). The V end lost 10 bases, the J end lost 1 base, and 10 bases lay between the germline ends. Germline V lookup: CDR1 WSHSY, CDR2 SAAADI. The CDR3 spans 12 residues.

To note about this clone: This CDR3 is also generated by other DNA sequences in the sample. The chain links TRBV5-6 to TRBJ2-7; D gene unclear. CDR3 length equals 13 residues. The germline V gene has CDR1 SGHDT and CDR2 YYEEEE. V was clipped by 0 bases and J by 3 bases, with 7 bases between them. For the CDR3, the DNA is TGTGCCAGCAGCTTGGCCGGCAGCTACGAGCAGTACTTC. This sequence encodes CASSLAGSYEQYF.

This clone was observed a single time. V and J are TRBV7-9 and TRBJ1-5, with D possibly being TRBD1 (6 bases). Trimming took 7 bases from V and 3 from J, leaving 7 bases between them. Germline V gives CDR1 SEHNR, CDR2 FQNEAQ (reference sequence). The CDR3 covers 12 residues. The CDR3 protein is CASTGANQPQHF. CDR3 nucleotides: TGTGCCAGCACAGGGGCCAATCAGCCCCAGCATTTT.

The chain links TRBV2 to TRBJ2-7, with TRBD2 identical over 8 bases. From germline, CDR1 is SNHLY and CDR2 FYNNEI. This CDR3 is 15 amino acids long. V dropped 4 bases and J dropped 0; count of bases not matched to a gene: 5. CDR3 nucleotide sequence: TGTGCCAGCAGTGTGGATAGCGGGGCCTCCTACGAGCAGTACTTC. Amino acid sequence: CASSVDSGASYEQYF.